This is a list of T cell receptor beta chains from one sample in a study of shared clonotypes between healthy human individuals. Produced via immunoSEQ multiplex PCR; TCRdb's table is partial and in-frame only. The table lists 2 million or so clones, just under 95% of them singletons, with 0.9% to 1.4% in the top ten. Sequencing was carried out using naive CD8+ T cells sorted from blood. Every receptor here comes from a man aged 18 to 29 in good health. The CDR3 runs from the conserved cysteine through the conserved F or W. The D gene is left open where the match is weak. Where a row states a size, it is once, few, many or the class of an expanded clone; other rows omit it.

TRBD1	TRBV15	.	TRBJ2-7	CATSIDRGGEQYF	TGTGCCACCAGCATAGACAGGGGAGGCGAGCAGTACTTC
.	TRBV10-2	.	TRBJ2-7	CASSQGSYEQYF	TGCGCCAGCAGTCAGGGGTCCTACGAGCAGTACTTC
.	TRBV7-2	.	TRBJ2-3	CASSWDDEGAQYF	TGTGCCAGCAGCTGGGACGACGAAGGGGCGCAGTATTTT
.	TRBV19	.	TRBJ1-3	CASKTRPDTIYF	TGTGCCAGTAAGACCCGCCCAGACACCATATATTTT
TRBD2	TRBV7-9	.	TRBJ2-1	CASSLDLREPYNEQFF	TGTGCCAGCAGCTTAGATTTGCGGGAGCCCTACAATGAGCAGTTCTTC
TRBD1	TRBV7-9	.	TRBJ1-1	CASSLPQGADTEAFF	TGTGCCAGCAGCTTACCACAGGGGGCCGACACTGAAGCTTTCTTT
.	TRBV30	.	TRBJ2-3	CAWGHSADTQYF	TGTGCCTGGGGGCACAGCGCAGATACGCAGTATTTT
.	TRBV7-9	.	TRBJ2-2	CASSQTVSTGELFF	TGTGCCAGCAGCCAAACCGTCTCCACCGGGGAGCTGTTTTTT
TRBD1	TRBV4-1	.	TRBJ2-7	CASSQVENRGSPYEQYF	TGCGCCAGCAGCCAAGTAGAAAACAGGGGTTCGCCCTACGAGCAGTACTTC
.	TRBV13	.	TRBJ1-1	CASSPQDPNTEAFF	TGTGCCAGCAGCCCCCAGGACCCGAACACTGAAGCTTTCTTT
.	TRBV27	.	TRBJ1-1	CASSSRGANTEAFF	TGTGCCAGCAGTTCGAGGGGCGCAAACACTGAAGCTTTCTTT
.	TRBV6-1	.	TRBJ2-7	CASSSAGTAGYEQYF	TGTGCCAGCTCCTCCGCGGGCACCGCGGGCTACGAGCAGTACTTC
TRBD2	TRBV28	.	TRBJ2-2	CASSFLREGGEELFF	TGTGCCAGCAGTTTCCTTCGGGAGGGTGGCGAGGAGCTGTTTTTT
.	TRBV27	.	TRBJ1-6	CASSPRGGLYNSPLHF	TGTGCCAGCAGTCCGCGGGGGGGCCTCTATAATTCACCCCTCCACTTT
.	TRBV28	once	TRBJ2-7	CASSFWGERGEQYF	TGTGCCAGCAGTTTTTGGGGGGAGAGGGGCGAGCAGTACTTC
TRBD1	TRBV23-1	.	TRBJ2-7	CASRLFRDRGRNEQYF	TGCGCCAGCAGACTCTTCCGGGACAGGGGGCGGAACGAGCAGTACTTC
TRBD1	TRBV5-4	.	TRBJ2-7	CASSAPGTEDSYEQYF	TGTGCCAGCAGCGCCCCCGGGACAGAGGACTCCTACGAGCAGTACTTC
.	TRBV7-2	.	TRBJ1-6	CASSLLRATSSNSPLHF	TGTGCCAGCAGCTTACTTCGAGCGACCTCCTCGAATTCACCCCTCCACTTT
.	TRBV4-3	.	TRBJ1-1	CASSQEEGMNTEAFF	TGCGCCAGCAGCCAAGAGGAGGGGATGAACACTGAAGCTTTCTTT
.	TRBV6-5	.	TRBJ1-1	CASSYGGEDTEAFF	TGTGCCAGCAGTTACGGGGGGGAGGACACTGAAGCTTTCTTT
.	TRBV7-2	.	TRBJ1-1	CASSPMLNGAFF	TGTGCCAGCAGCCCAATGCTCAATGGAGCTTTCTTT
.	TRBV9	once	TRBJ1-2	CASSVAGENYGYTF	TGTGCCAGCAGCGTAGCTGGGGAAAACTATGGCTACACCTTC
.	TRBV11-2	.	TRBJ2-3	CASSLEGTSWATDTQYF	TGTGCCAGCAGCTTAGAAGGAACTAGCTGGGCCACAGATACGCAGTATTTT
.	TRBV12-5	.	TRBJ2-5	CASGLRVFQETQYF	TGTGCTAGTGGTTTGCGGGTTTTCCAAGAGACCCAGTACTTC
.	TRBV10-2	.	TRBJ1-4	CASSTRTNEKLFF	TGCGCCAGTTCGACAAGGACTAATGAAAAACTGTTTTTT
.	TRBV6-5	.	TRBJ1-2	CASSYSEGDWGYTF	TGTGCCAGCAGTTATTCGGAGGGGGATTGGGGCTACACCTTC
.	TRBV5-6	.	TRBJ1-3	CASSFRHTPGNTIYF	TGTGCCAGCAGCTTTCGACACACCCCTGGAAACACCATATATTTT
TRBD1	TRBV30	.	TRBJ1-1	CAWSTGQGAAEAFF	TGTGCCTGGAGTACAGGACAGGGGGCGGCTGAAGCTTTCTTT
.	TRBV4-3	.	TRBJ2-7	CASSQRAGSSDEQYF	TGCGCCAGCAGCCAGAGGGCGGGGTCTAGCGACGAGCAGTACTTC
.	TRBV11-2	.	TRBJ1-6	CASSLESSYNSPLHF	TGTGCCAGCAGCTTGGAGAGCTCCTATAATTCACCCCTCCACTTT
.	TRBV5-6	once	TRBJ2-7	CASSLYSSYEQYF	TGTGCCAGCAGCTTGTATTCGTCCTACGAGCAGTACTTC
.	TRBV9	.	TRBJ2-7	CASSVEGLRDEQYF	TGTGCCAGCAGCGTTGAGGGACTTAGGGACGAGCAGTACTTC
.	TRBV5-6	once	TRBJ1-1	CASSLAGGAEAFF	TGTGCCAGCAGCTTGGCCGGTGGGGCTGAAGCTTTCTTT
.	TRBV7-9	.	TRBJ1-2	CASSYSGLYYGYTF	TGTGCCAGCAGTTACAGTGGGTTATACTATGGCTACACCTTC
.	TRBV7-2	.	TRBJ1-6	CASSSDVSGSPLHF	TGTGCCAGCAGCTCGGACGTTAGTGGTTCACCCCTCCACTTT
TRBD2	TRBV11-2	.	TRBJ2-5	CASSLEGTIQETQYF	TGTGCCAGCAGCTTAGAAGGGACTATCCAAGAGACCCAGTACTTC
TRBD1	TRBV7-8	.	TRBJ2-1	CASSFPGQGAREQFF	TGTGCCAGCAGCTTCCCGGGACAGGGGGCGCGGGAGCAGTTCTTC
.	TRBV21-1	.	TRBJ2-5	CASQGRQETQYF	TGTGCCAGCCAGGGACGGCAAGAGACCCAGTACTTC
TRBD2	TRBV7-9	.	TRBJ2-7	CASSHQIGGGTPYEQYF	TGTGCCAGCAGCCACCAAATCGGGGGGGGCACCCCCTACGAGCAGTACTTC
.	TRBV9	.	TRBJ2-3	CASSDRPDTQYF	TGTGCCAGCAGCGATAGACCAGATACGCAGTATTTT
TRBD2	TRBV5-1	.	TRBJ2-7	CASSLPTSAPAEQYF	TGCGCCAGCAGCTTGCCCACTAGCGCCCCTGCCGAGCAGTACTTC
.	TRBV27	.	TRBJ2-3	CASSGWEPSSTDTQYF	TGTGCCAGCAGTGGGTGGGAACCGAGCTCCACAGATACGCAGTATTTT
.	TRBV4-3	.	TRBJ2-5	CASSQDPWDEKETQYF	TGCGCCAGCAGCCAAGATCCCTGGGACGAAAAAGAGACCCAGTACTTC
TRBD1	TRBV9	.	TRBJ2-7	CASSSGTGNYEQYF	TGTGCCAGCAGCTCCGGGACAGGGAACTACGAGCAGTACTTC
.	TRBV29-1	.	TRBJ2-1	CSVEDRANAYNEQFF	TGCAGCGTTGAAGATCGGGCTAACGCCTACAATGAGCAGTTCTTC
.	TRBV12-5	once	TRBJ2-7	CASGLVPREDEQYF	TGTGCTAGTGGTTTGGTACCGAGGGAGGACGAGCAGTACTTC
.	TRBV5-1	once	TRBJ2-1	CASSLGRGNYNEQFF	TGCGCCAGCAGCTTAGGACGGGGAAATTACAATGAGCAGTTCTTC
.	TRBV27	.	TRBJ2-6	CASSPSTSGANVLTF	TGTGCCAGCAGTCCTTCAACCTCTGGGGCCAACGTCCTGACTTTC
TRBD2	TRBV27	.	TRBJ2-2	CASSLIAGGPRTGELFF	TGTGCCAGCAGTTTGATAGCGGGAGGGCCAAGGACCGGGGAGCTGTTTTTT
.	TRBV6-5	.	TRBJ2-5	CASSTGGTETQYF	TGTGCCAGCAGTACGGGGGGCACCGAGACCCAGTACTTC
TRBD1	TRBV11-2	.	TRBJ2-5	CASSLYRGGETQYF	TGTGCCAGCAGCTTATACAGGGGCGGAGAGACCCAGTACTTC
.	TRBV5-6	.	TRBJ2-5	CASSLDRRQETQYF	TGTGCCAGCAGCTTGGACCGCCGGCAAGAGACCCAGTACTTC
TRBD2	TRBV10-1	.	TRBJ2-3	CASSLGLASSTDTQYF	TGCGCCAGCAGTTTGGGACTAGCGAGTAGCACAGATACGCAGTATTTT